The 18 T cell receptor beta chains presented below share a single source sample, sequenced in a study of blood T cells in healthy people across ages. PCR was performed a second time for roughly 7 to 12 cycles using a sample-barcoded 5' primer and a J-beta primer mix. TCRdb redid the calling of the 5' RACE reads with MiXCR, one entry per CDR3 protein. This sample has hundreds of thousands of distinct CDR3 sequences; roughly 29% occur once, and the top ten carry 29%. The source material was blood. These TCRs come from an older woman in good health.

The sample holds one count of this clonotype. The chain employs TRBV7-9 and TRBJ2-5, with 8 positions matching TRBD2. The tail of the sequence fits TRBJ2-7 better, so the J call may be wrong. The CDR3 is 15 amino acids. The germline V gene has CDR1 SEHNR and CDR2 FQNEAQ (reference sequence). CDR3 region: CASSLQGAGVHEQYF. CDR3 in DNA: TGTGCCAGCAGCTTGCAGGGAGCGGGAGTCCACGAGCAGTACTTC.

In its sample, this clonotype was seen a few times. The gene calls are TRBV6-1 and TRBJ2-5, with 11 bases aligning to TRBD2. From germline, CDR1 is MNHNS and CDR2 SASEGT. V lost 8 bases to trimming and J lost 5 bases; unmatched junction nucleotides: 13. This CDR3 is 16 amino acids long. The CDR3 reads CASSRLAGKPGETQYF. The CDR3 region has the DNA TGTGCCAGCTCACGACTAGCGGGAAAGCCAGGGGAGACCCAGTACTTC.

This chain connects TRBV10-3 to TRBJ1-4; 8 bases match TRBD1. The CDR3 loop spans 13 amino acids. After removal of 6 bases from V and 7 bases from J, the junction contained 4 bases not matched to a gene. Germline lookup yields CDR1 ENHRY and CDR2 SYGVKD. The CDR3 nucleotides read TGTGCCATCAGCGGACAGGGATTTGAAAAACTGTTTTTT. Its translation: CAISGQGFEKLFF.

V usage is TRBV3-1 and J usage is TRBJ2-5, with a possible D match to TRBD2 (6 bases). Trimming stripped 0 bases from V and 11 bases from J, with 7 bases between. CDR1 is LGHDT and CDR2 is YNNKEL in the germline V gene (reference sequence). CDR3 size: 11 residues. CDR3 nucleotides: TGTGCCAGCAGCCAAGATCGGGAGCAGTACTTC. Its protein product is CASSQDREQYF.

This clonotype was seen once. V and J are TRBV28 and TRBJ2-5, with 11 bases that match TRBD2. The DNA end lines up better with TRBJ2-7; the J call may be wrong. Germline V CDR1 and CDR2: MDHEN, SYDVKM. The CDR3 extends over 17 amino acids. The CDR3 nucleotides read TGTGCCAGCAGTTTGAAGACTAGCGGGACTACGGGCTACGAGCAGTACTTC. Protein sequence: CASSLKTSGTTGYEQYF.

The chain joins TRBV11-2 to TRBJ1-5; 7 nucleotides line up with TRBD1. This CDR3 has 17 residues. Germline CDR1 and CDR2: SGHAT and FQNNGV. The V segment lost 5 bases and the J segment 2 bases; nucleotides outside the gene matches: 12. Written as DNA, the CDR3 is TGTGCCAGCAGCCACGACCCCAACGACAGGGGCAATCAGCCCCAGCATTTT. It translates to CASSHDPNDRGNQPQHF.

The table lists this clonotype with a few counts. The chain employs TRBV20-1 and TRBJ2-1, with D unclear. The CDR3 loop spans 13 amino acids. The germline V gene encodes CDR1 DFQATT and CDR2 SNEGSKA (reference sequence). Trimming left V 0 bases short and J 9 bases short, with 12 bases between. The DNA of the CDR3 is TGCAGTGCTAGAGATGAGGTAGGCGGTGAGCAGTTCTTC. It translates to CSARDEVGGEQFF.

The chain couples TRBV24-1 to TRBJ2-5; the D is unclear. Judging by the DNA end, TRBJ2-7 fits better; the J call may be wrong. This CDR3 has 13 amino acids. CDR1 is KGHDR, CDR2 SFDVKD, per germline. CDR3 loop: CATQGSETYEQYF. The CDR3 nucleotides read TGTGCCACTCAAGGTTCGGAGACCTACGAGCAGTACTTC.

This clonotype was recorded a few times. The V gene is TRBV5-1, the J gene TRBJ2-2; maybe TRBD1 (6 bases). Germline V gene lookup returns CDR1 SGHRS and CDR2 YFSETQ. The CDR3 runs to 14 residues. V lost 4 bases, J lost 6 bases, and 13 bases lay in between. This CDR3 reads CASSETYRAGELFF. The CDR3 DNA is TGCGCCAGCAGCGAAACGTACAGGGCCGGGGAGCTGTTTTTT.

Remarks on this clonotype: Sequence at one end of the junction differs from germline and may be a read error. V and J are TRBV6-5 and TRBJ2-5; 10 bases fit TRBD1. This CDR3 has 14 residues. Germline V gene data show CDR1 as MNHEY and CDR2 as SVGAGI. CDR3 bases: TGTGCCGGCAGTTACGGTGGACAGGGGGGGACCCAGTACTTC. As protein: CAGSYGGQGGTQYF.

The table lists this clonotype with a few counts. The chain has TRBV6-1 and TRBJ2-1; TRBD2 is a possible D gene (6 bases). The ends were cut back, 6 bases at V and 8 bases at J, with 14 bases in the middle. CDR1 and CDR2 (germline): MNHNS, SASEGT. The CDR3 is 13 amino acids. This CDR3 is CASRSDPGDEQFF. CDR3 bases: TGTGCCAGCAGGAGCGACCCGGGGGATGAGCAGTTCTTC.

This clonotype was observed once. The chain is built from TRBV20-1 and TRBJ2-5, with 7 bases matching TRBD1. The CDR3 contains 15 residues. V shed 2 bases, J shed 3 bases, and the junction held 9 bases outside the gene matches. Germline CDR1 DFQATT, CDR2 SNEGSKA (reference sequence). CDR3 residues: CSARLQGRNEETQYF. In nucleotides, the CDR3 is TGCAGTGCTAGACTACAGGGGCGGAATGAAGAGACCCAGTACTTC.

The J gene is TRBJ2-7, the V gene TRBV6-5; D gene ambiguous. V was trimmed by 2 bases and J by 0 bases, leaving 11 bases between them. The CDR3 length is 15 residues. CDR1 is MNHEY, CDR2 SVGAGI, per germline. The CDR3 DNA reads as TGTGCCAGCAGTTACGGCGGTCGGAGCTCCTACGAGCAGTACTTC. Amino acid sequence: CASSYGGRSSYEQYF.

This clonotype was detected only a few times. Here the CDR3 reads CASSLGRQGILERIGNTEAFF. CDR3 nucleotides: TGTGCCAGCAGTTTAGGCCGACAGGGGATCCTCGAGCGGATAGGTAACACTGAAGCTTTCTTT. J is TRBJ1-1 and V is TRBV12-3 or TRBV12-4; 8 bases are shared with TRBD1. CDR3 length: 21 residues. J was trimmed by 2 bases and V by 1 base; bases with no gene match: 21.

The chain has TRBV11-1 and TRBJ2-2; D is ambiguous. Between the trimmed V and J ends, which lost 3 bases and 2 bases, there was a span of 13 bases. The CDR3 extends over 16 amino acids. The germline CDR1 and CDR2 sequences are SGHAT and FQDESV (reference sequence). CDR3 loop: CASSFDWPSNTGELFF. The CDR3 DNA follows: TGTGCCAGCAGCTTCGATTGGCCCTCTAACACCGGGGAGCTGTTTTTT.

This clonotype has just a few counts. The chain carries TRBV28 and TRBJ2-7, with 10 positions matching TRBD2. From germline, CDR1 is MDHEN and CDR2 SYDVKM. The trim removed 7 bases at V and 7 bases at J, leaving 10 bases unmatched. This CDR3 spans 14 amino acids. CDR3 loop: CASTRPGLAEEQYF. The CDR3 nucleotides are TGTGCCAGCACCCGCCCCGGACTAGCGGAGGAGCAGTACTTC.

This chain links TRBV9 with TRBJ2-1; the D gene is possibly TRBD1 (8 bases). Germline assignment: CDR1 SGDLS and CDR2 YYNGEE. The CDR3 covers 19 residues. With 0 bases removed from V and 2 bases from J, the gap between germline ends came to 21 bases. The CDR3, as DNA: TGTGCCAGCAGCGTAGAGGGGGGGGGAGGACAGGGAACCTACAATGAGCAGTTCTTC. Translating it yields CASSVEGGGGQGTYNEQFF.

CDR3 in DNA: TGTGCCAGCAGCTTCCCCTCGGAGGGCCGATCGGATACGCAGTATTTT. Translating it yields CASSFPSEGRSDTQYF. The chain joins TRBV5-4 to TRBJ2-3; a weak D match, TRBD2 (6 bases). The CDR3 has 16 amino acids. Germline CDR1 reads SGHNT; CDR2 reads YYREEE (reference sequence). Trimming took 2 bases from V and 6 from J, leaving 19 bases between them.